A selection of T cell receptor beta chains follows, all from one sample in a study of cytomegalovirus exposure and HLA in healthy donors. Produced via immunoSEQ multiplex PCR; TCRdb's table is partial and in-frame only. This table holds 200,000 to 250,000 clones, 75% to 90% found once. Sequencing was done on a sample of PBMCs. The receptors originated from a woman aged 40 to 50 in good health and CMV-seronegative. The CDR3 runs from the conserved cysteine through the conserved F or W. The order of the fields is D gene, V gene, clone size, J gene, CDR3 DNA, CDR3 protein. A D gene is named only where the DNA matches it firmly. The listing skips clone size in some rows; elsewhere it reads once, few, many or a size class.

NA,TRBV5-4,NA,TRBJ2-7,TGTGCCAGCAGCTTGGGGAAGCGAGCCTACGAGCAGTACTTC,CASSLGKRAYEQYF
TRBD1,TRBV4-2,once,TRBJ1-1,TGTGCCAGCAGCCAAGATCAGGACAGGGGCCTACGGAGAGCTTTCTTT,CASSQDQDRGLRRAFF
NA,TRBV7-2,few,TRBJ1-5,TGTGCCAGCAGCCGGACCCCGGGACAGCCCCAGCATTTT,CASSRTPGQPQHF
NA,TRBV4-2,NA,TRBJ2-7,TGTGCCAGCAGCCGACAGGGGAGGGAGAGAGAGCAGTACTTC,CASSRQGREREQYF
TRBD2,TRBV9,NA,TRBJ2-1,TGTGCCAGCAGGGGGGGGAATGAGCAGTTCTTC,CASRGGNEQFF
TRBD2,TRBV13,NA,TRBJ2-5,TGTGCCAGCAGCTTAGTAGGCGGGAGGGACCAAGAGACCCAGTACTTC,CASSLVGGRDQETQYF
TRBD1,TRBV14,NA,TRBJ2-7,TGTGCCAGCTCTGCCGGGACAGGTTCATACGAGCAGTACTTC,CASSAGTGSYEQYF
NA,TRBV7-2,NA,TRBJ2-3,TGTGCCAGCAGCCCATTCCAGCGAGCGGGCACAGATACGCAGTATTTT,CASSPFQRAGTDTQYF
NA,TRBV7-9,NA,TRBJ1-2,TGTGCCAGCAGCTTGGAACAGGGTTCAAACTATGGCTACACCTTC,CASSLEQGSNYGYTF
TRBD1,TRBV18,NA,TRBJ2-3,TGTGCCAGCTCATTGGCCGGGACAGGAGGTATGGATACGCAGTATTTT,CASSLAGTGGMDTQYF
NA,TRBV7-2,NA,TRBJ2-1,TGTGCCAGCAGCTCCTCGTGGACTAACAATGAGCAGTTCTTC,CASSSSWTNNEQFF
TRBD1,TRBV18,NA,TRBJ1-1,TGTGCCAGCTCCCGCAGGACAGGGAGAGATGAAGCTTTCTTT,CASSRRTGRDEAFF
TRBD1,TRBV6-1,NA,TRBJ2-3,TGTGCCAGCGAGTCGGGACAGGGGTCAGATACGCAGTATTTT,CASESGQGSDTQYF
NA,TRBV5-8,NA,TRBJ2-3,TGTGCCAGCAGTTTGGAGGTGGGCCTCCGCACAGATACGCAGTATTTT,CASSLEVGLRTDTQYF
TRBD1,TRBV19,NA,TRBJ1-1,TGTGCCAGTGACAGGGCTACTGAAGCTTTCTTT,CASDRATEAFF
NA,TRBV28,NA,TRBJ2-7,TGTGCCAGCAGTCCTCTCCGGGAGCAGTACTTC,CASSPLREQYF
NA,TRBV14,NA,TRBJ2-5,TGTGCCAGCAGCCGGAGCGAGACCCAGTACTTC,CASSRSETQYF
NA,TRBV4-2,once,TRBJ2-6,TGTGCCAGCAGCCTGAGCTGGGGGCCCTCTGGGGCCAACGTCCTGACTTTC,CASSLSWGPSGANVLTF
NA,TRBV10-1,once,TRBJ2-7,TGCGCCAGCAGTGAGTTCCAAACAGGGTACTCCTACGAGCAGTACTTC,CASSEFQTGYSYEQYF
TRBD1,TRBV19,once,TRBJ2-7,TGTGCCAGTAGTATAGATTTCAGGGGGTCATCCTACGAGCAGTACTTC,CASSIDFRGSSYEQYF
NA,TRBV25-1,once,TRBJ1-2,TGTGCCAGCGCCGGAGATGGGGGCTACACCTTC,CASAGDGGYTF
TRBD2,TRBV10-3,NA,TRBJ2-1,TGTGCCATCAGTCCGGGACTAGCGGGAGTTTCCTACAATGAGCAGTTCTTC,CAISPGLAGVSYNEQFF
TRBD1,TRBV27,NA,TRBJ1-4,TGTGCCAGCAGTCTAAGGACAGGGTATGAAAAACTGTTTTTT,CASSLRTGYEKLFF
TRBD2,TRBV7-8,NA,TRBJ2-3,TGTGCCAGCAGCTCAGGACTAGCGGAACGCACAGATACGCAGTATTTT,CASSSGLAERTDTQYF
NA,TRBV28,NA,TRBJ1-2,TGTGCCAGCAGAACCGCGGGGGCTTATGGCTACACCTTC,CASRTAGAYGYTF
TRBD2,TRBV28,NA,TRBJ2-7,TGTGCCAGCAGTCCGGCGCTAGCGGGGACCTACGAGCAGTACTTC,CASSPALAGTYEQYF
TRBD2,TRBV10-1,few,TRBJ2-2,TGCGCCAGCAGCGGGAGGAGGACCGGGGAGCTGTTTTTT,CASSGRRTGELFF
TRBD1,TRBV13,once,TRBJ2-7,TGTGCCAGCAGCTTGGGACAGGGCTACGAGCAGTACTTC,CASSLGQGYEQYF
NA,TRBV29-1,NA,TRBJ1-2,TGCAGCGAACAGGAGAACTATGGCTACACCTTC,CSEQENYGYTF
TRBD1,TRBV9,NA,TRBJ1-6,TGTGCCAGCAGCGTAGGGACTAACAGGGGAAATTCACCCCTCCACTTT,CASSVGTNRGNSPLHF
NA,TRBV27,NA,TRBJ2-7,TGTGCCAGCAGTCCCGTAGGGACTTTACTGAGTGGCGAGCAGTACTTC,CASSPVGTLLSGEQYF
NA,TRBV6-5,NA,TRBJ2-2,TGTGCCAGCAGTTTAGGCGGAGGGGTTACCGGGGAGCTGTTTTTT,CASSLGGGVTGELFF
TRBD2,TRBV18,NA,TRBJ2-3,TGTGCCAGCTCACCGACTAGCCCCGCAGATACGCAGTATTTT,CASSPTSPADTQYF
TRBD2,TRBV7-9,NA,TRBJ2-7,TGTGCCAGCAGCTTAGGGACTAGCGGGACCTACGAGCAGTACTTC,CASSLGTSGTYEQYF
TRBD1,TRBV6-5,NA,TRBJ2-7,TGTGCCAGCAGCCGTGGACAGGGTTCCTCCTACGAGCAGTACTTC,CASSRGQGSSYEQYF
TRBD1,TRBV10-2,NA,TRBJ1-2,TGCGCCAGCAGCCCCGGGACAGGGGGTGGGTATGGCTACACCTTC,CASSPGTGGGYGYTF
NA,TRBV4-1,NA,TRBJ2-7,TGCGCCAGCAGCACCGATCAGGGTTCGGGCTACGAGCAGTACTTC,CASSTDQGSGYEQYF
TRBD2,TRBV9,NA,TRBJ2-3,TGTGCCAGCAGCGAGACTAGCGGGAGCACAGATACGCAGTATTTT,CASSETSGSTDTQYF
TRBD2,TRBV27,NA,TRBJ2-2,TGTGCCAGCAGTTCCCGACTAGCGGGAGGGCCCGGCGGGGAGCTGTTTTTT,CASSSRLAGGPGGELFF
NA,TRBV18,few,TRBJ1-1,TGTGCCAGCTCACCACGTTCGGGGGACACTGAAGCTTTCTTT,CASSPRSGDTEAFF
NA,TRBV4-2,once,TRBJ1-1,TGTGCCAGCAGCCTCGGGACACACCAAGGACCTGAAGCTTTCTTT,CASSLGTHQGPEAFF
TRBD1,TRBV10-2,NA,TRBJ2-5,TGCGCCAGCAACGAAAATAACAGGGGTGTAAAGACCCAGTACTTC,CASNENNRGVKTQYF
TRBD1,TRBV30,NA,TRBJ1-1,TGTGCCTGGAACAGGGGCGAGACTGAAGCTTTCTTT,CAWNRGETEAFF
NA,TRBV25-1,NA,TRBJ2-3,TGTGCCAGCAGTGAAGCGGCCGATAATACAGATACGCAGTATTTT,CASSEAADNTDTQYF
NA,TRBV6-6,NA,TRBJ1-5,TGTGCCAGCAGTTACTCGGGACTCCCCTCAAATCAGCCCCAGCATTTT,CASSYSGLPSNQPQHF
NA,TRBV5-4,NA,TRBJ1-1,TGTGCCAGCAGCTTGGGCGATACAGTGAACACTGAAGCTTTCTTT,CASSLGDTVNTEAFF
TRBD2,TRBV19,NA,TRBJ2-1,TGTGCCAGTAGTCGACCGGGACTAGCGGGAGGGCGAGATGAGCAGTTCTTC,CASSRPGLAGGRDEQFF
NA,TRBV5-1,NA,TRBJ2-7,TGCGCCAGCAGCCCAGAATGGGGCAGGTACGAGCAGTACTTC,CASSPEWGRYEQYF
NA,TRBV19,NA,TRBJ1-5,TGTGCCAGTAGCTTTTTCCTGAGCAATCAGCCCCAGCATTTT,CASSFFLSNQPQHF
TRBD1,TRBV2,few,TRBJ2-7,TGTGCCAGCGCCGACAGGGAACTTTTCTACGAGCAGTACTTC,CASADRELFYEQYF
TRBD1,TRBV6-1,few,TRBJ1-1,TGTGCCAGCAGTGCCGACAGGGGGCTCGGAGCTGAAGCTTTCTTT,CASSADRGLGAEAFF
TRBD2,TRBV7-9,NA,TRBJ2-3,TGTGCCAGCAGCTTCGCGATCGGGACTAGCGGGAGTCAGGTAGATACGCAGTATTTT,CASSFAIGTSGSQVDTQYF
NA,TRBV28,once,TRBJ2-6,TGTGCCAGCAGTCGTGGGGGGACTGGGGCCAACGTCCTGACTTTC,CASSRGGTGANVLTF
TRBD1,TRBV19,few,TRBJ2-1,TGTGCCAGTAAAGAACAACAGGGGGCGCAGGGTGAGCAGTTCTTC,CASKEQQGAQGEQFF
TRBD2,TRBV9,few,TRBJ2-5,TGTGCCAGCAGCTCGAAGCGGGAGGGCCCGGAGACCCAGTACTTC,CASSSKREGPETQYF
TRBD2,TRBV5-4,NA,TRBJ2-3,TGTGCCAGCAGCGGGAGGGAAGGTGAAGCAGATACGCAGTATTTT,CASSGREGEADTQYF
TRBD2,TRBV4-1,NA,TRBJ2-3,TGCGCCAGCAGCCGGTCGGGACTAGCAGAAGATACGCAGTATTTT,CASSRSGLAEDTQYF
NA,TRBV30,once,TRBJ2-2,TGTGCCTGGGCAAGGGGTGCCGGGGAGCTGTTTTTT,CAWARGAGELFF